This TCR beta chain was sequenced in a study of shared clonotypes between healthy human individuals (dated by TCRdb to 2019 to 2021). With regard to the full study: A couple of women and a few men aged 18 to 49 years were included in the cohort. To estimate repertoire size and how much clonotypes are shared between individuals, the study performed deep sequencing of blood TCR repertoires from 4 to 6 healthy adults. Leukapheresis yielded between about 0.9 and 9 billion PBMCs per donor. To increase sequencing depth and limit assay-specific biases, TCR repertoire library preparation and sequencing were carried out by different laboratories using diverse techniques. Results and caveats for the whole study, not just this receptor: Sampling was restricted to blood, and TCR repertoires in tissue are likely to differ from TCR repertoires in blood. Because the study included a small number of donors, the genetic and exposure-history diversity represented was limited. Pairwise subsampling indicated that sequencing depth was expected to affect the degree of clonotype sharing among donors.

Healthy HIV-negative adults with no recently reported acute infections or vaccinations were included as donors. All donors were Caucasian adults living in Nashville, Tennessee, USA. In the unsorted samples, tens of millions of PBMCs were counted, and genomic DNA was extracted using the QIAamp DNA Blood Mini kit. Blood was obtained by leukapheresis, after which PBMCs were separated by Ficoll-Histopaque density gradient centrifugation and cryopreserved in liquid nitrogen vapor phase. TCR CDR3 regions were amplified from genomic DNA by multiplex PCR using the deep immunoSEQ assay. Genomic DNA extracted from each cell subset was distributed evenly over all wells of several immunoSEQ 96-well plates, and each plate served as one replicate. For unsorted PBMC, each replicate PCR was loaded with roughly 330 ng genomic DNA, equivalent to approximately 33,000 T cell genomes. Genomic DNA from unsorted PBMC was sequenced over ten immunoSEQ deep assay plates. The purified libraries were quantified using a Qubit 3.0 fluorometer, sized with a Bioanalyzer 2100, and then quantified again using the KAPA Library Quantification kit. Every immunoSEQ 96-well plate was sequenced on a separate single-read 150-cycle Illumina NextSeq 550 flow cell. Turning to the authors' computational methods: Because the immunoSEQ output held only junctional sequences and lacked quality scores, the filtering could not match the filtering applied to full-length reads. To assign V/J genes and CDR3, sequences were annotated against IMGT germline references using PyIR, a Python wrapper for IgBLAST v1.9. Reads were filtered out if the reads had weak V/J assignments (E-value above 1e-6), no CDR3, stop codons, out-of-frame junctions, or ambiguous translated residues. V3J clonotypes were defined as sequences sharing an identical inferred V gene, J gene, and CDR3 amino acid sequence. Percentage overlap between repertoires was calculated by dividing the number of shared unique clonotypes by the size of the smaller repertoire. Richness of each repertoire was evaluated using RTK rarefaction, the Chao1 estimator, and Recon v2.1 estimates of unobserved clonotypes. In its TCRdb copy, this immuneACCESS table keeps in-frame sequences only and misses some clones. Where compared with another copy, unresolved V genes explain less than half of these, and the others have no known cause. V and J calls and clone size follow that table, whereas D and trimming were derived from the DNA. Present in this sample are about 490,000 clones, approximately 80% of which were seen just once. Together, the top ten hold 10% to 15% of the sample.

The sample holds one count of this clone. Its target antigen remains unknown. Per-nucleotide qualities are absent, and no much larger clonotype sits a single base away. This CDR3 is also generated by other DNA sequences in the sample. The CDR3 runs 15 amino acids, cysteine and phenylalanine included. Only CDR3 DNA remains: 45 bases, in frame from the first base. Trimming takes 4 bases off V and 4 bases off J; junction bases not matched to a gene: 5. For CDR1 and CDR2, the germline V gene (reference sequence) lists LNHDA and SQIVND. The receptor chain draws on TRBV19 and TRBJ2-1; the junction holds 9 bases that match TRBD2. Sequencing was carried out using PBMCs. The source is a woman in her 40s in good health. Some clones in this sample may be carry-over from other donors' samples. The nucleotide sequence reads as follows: TGTGCCAGTAGTACACCGGGACTAGCATACAATGAGCAGTTCTTC. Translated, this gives CASSTPGLAYNEQFF.